A selection of T cell receptor beta chains follows, all from one sample in a study of OX40 agonist ivuxolimab in advanced cancers. Produced via immunoSEQ multiplex PCR; TCRdb's table is partial and in-frame only. The table records roughly 72,000 clones, 89% of them present only once. The specimen comprised CD4+ or CD8+ T cells sorted from blood, sampled in a trial of the OX40 agonist ivuxolimab. The receptors come from an adult with an advanced solid tumor such as melanoma, head and neck, liver or kidney cancer. Each CDR3 is given with its conserved first and last residue. D genes are given only for firm matches. Some rows have no size entry. The others give once, few or many, or a class for an expanded clone.

V gene	J gene	D gene	clone size	CDR3 DNA	CDR3 protein
TRBV5-6	TRBJ2-7	TRBD1	-	TGTGCCAGCAGCTCCTCTAGGACAGGGTTTGGTGAGCAGTACTTC	CASSSSRTGFGEQYF
TRBV5-1	TRBJ1-1	-	-	TGCGCCAGCAGCTATGGGCGGCAGACTGAAGCTTTCTTT	CASSYGRQTEAFF
TRBV7-2	TRBJ2-5	-	once	TGTGCCAGCAGCTCCCGGGGGGCCGAGGTAGAGACCCAGTACTTC	CASSSRGAEVETQYF
TRBV10-3	TRBJ2-5	-	once	TGTGCCATCCGACCTCAATGGGGCCAAGAGACCCAGTACTTC	CAIRPQWGQETQYF
TRBV15	TRBJ2-1	-	-	TGTGCCACCAGCAGGCCCCCGTACAATGAGCAGTTCTTC	CATSRPPYNEQFF
TRBV11-2	TRBJ2-1	TRBD1	-	TGTGCCAGCAGCCCACAGGGGGCGGGTAACAATGAGCAGTTCTTC	CASSPQGAGNNEQFF
TRBV5-1	TRBJ2-2	-	-	TGCGCCAGCAGCTTGGGCCCCGGGGTCCCCGGGGAGCTGTTTTTT	CASSLGPGVPGELFF
TRBV4-1	TRBJ1-3	TRBD1	-	TGCGCCAGCAGCCGGGGGGAGGGGGCAGGAAACACCATATATTTT	CASSRGEGAGNTIYF
TRBV11-2	TRBJ1-2	TRBD1	-	TGTGCCAGCAGGGCAGGGGGCGCGAGTGGCTACACCTTC	CASRAGGASGYTF
TRBV6-1	TRBJ2-7	-	-	TGTGCCAGCGGGGGACGGGGGACCTACGAGCAGTACTTC	CASGGRGTYEQYF
TRBV5-5	TRBJ2-4	TRBD1	-	TGTGCCAGCAGCTTGATTACAGGGGGTCCTCGTGTTCAGTACTTC	CASSLITGGPRVQYF
TRBV6-6	TRBJ1-2	-	-	TGTGCCAGCAGTAGGACCGCCTGGTATGGCTACACCTTC	CASSRTAWYGYTF
TRBV5-1	TRBJ2-5	-	once	TGCGCCAGCAGCTCGGGTGGCGAGACCCAGTACTTC	CASSSGGETQYF
TRBV27	TRBJ2-7	TRBD1	-	TGTGCCAGCGGTTGGGACAGCAGAATAAATGAGCAGTACTTC	CASGWDSRINEQYF
TRBV7-8	TRBJ2-7	-	-	TGTGCCAGCAGCTTAGGGGGGGGACAGTTAATAGTAACCTACGAGCAGTACTTC	CASSLGGGQLIVTYEQYF
TRBV11-1	TRBJ2-2	-	-	TGTGCCAGCGGGGGTAGGCTGTTTTTT	CASGGRLFF
TRBV11-2	TRBJ2-1	-	once	TGTGCCAGCAGCCCAAGACCGCTCAATGAGCAGTTCTTC	CASSPRPLNEQFF
TRBV5-1	TRBJ2-7	-	-	TGCGCCAGCAGCTTGGCCGAATGGGGATACTACGAGCAGTACTTC	CASSLAEWGYYEQYF
TRBV28	TRBJ2-7	-	-	TGTGCCAGCACTCCGGGGGGCTCACACTACGAGCAGTACTTC	CASTPGGSHYEQYF
TRBV29-1	TRBJ2-3	TRBD2	-	TGCAGCGTCCGGTCACTAGTCGGGAGGGCGGATACGCAGTATTTT	CSVRSLVGRADTQYF
TRBV6-5	TRBJ1-2	-	-	TGTGCCAGCATGAGTGGACAAACTTCCTACACCTTC	CASMSGQTSYTF
TRBV11-2	TRBJ1-1	-	once	TGTGCCAGTTCGGGGGGAGTCCTGAACACTGAAGCTTTCTTT	CASSGGVLNTEAFF
TRBV6-1	TRBJ1-1	-	-	TGTGCCAGCAGTGAAATGGCCACAAACACTGAAGCTTTCTTT	CASSEMATNTEAFF
TRBV10-3	TRBJ1-5	-	few	TGTGCCATCAAAGCAGACAATCAGCCCCAGCATTTT	CAIKADNQPQHF
TRBV7-9	TRBJ1-4	-	-	TGTGCCAGCAGCCGAACGGGTGAAAAACTGTTTTTT	CASSRTGEKLFF
TRBV10-1	TRBJ1-5	-	-	TGCGCCAGCAGTGAGTCGGATCGGGATCAGCCCCAGCATTTT	CASSESDRDQPQHF
TRBV5-1	TRBJ1-2	-	-	TGCGCCAGCAGCTCCTCTGGACGGGGAAGCTATGGCTACACCTTC	CASSSSGRGSYGYTF
TRBV28	TRBJ1-2	TRBD1	-	TGTGCCAGCAGTTCTACAGGGGGCAACTATGGCTACACCTTC	CASSSTGGNYGYTF
TRBV28	TRBJ1-4	-	-	TGTGCCAGCAGTTACTTATCGGGCGAAACGAAACTGTTTTTT	CASSYLSGETKLFF
TRBV5-6	TRBJ2-4	-	-	TGTGCCAGCACCCCGTTTCTAGCCAAAAACATTCAGTACTTC	CASTPFLAKNIQYF
TRBV28	TRBJ1-4	-	-	TGTGCCAGCAGTTTTGGGGGGGCCCTCGGAAAACTGTTTTTT	CASSFGGALGKLFF
TRBV6-6	TRBJ1-3	TRBD1	-	TGTGCCAGCACCGGACAGGGTGGTAGGAACACCATATATTTT	CASTGQGGRNTIYF
TRBV6-6	TRBJ1-1	-	-	TGTGCCAGCAGTTACCTGGTGAACACTGAAGCTTTCTTT	CASSYLVNTEAFF
TRBV28	TRBJ2-7	-	-	TGTGCCAGCAGTTTATGGAGGGCAGGCTCCTACGAGCAGTACTTC	CASSLWRAGSYEQYF
TRBV6-5	TRBJ2-1	TRBD2	-	TGTGCCAGCAGTTCCTTAGCGGGAGAGAAGGCGGATGAGCAGTTCTTC	CASSSLAGEKADEQFF
TRBV6-1	TRBJ2-7	-	-	TGTGCCAGCAGTGAATTAGGGTTCCACGAGCAGTACTTC	CASSELGFHEQYF
TRBV5-1	TRBJ1-1	-	-	TGCGCCAGCAGCTTTACCGGGACACGACAGAACACTGAAGCTTTCTTT	CASSFTGTRQNTEAFF
TRBV6-4	TRBJ1-5	-	few	TGTGCCAGCAGTGCGTGCAAGGGAACCGAGGCCCAGCCCCAGCATTTT	CASSACKGTEAQPQHF
TRBV2	TRBJ2-1	TRBD1	-	TGTGCCAGCAGTGATTGGGGACAGGTGACCTACAATGAGCAGTTCTTC	CASSDWGQVTYNEQFF
TRBV2	TRBJ1-6	-	-	TGTGCCAGTGACGACTTACAGGGCTTCAACTCTAATTCACCCCTCCACTTT	CASDDLQGFNSNSPLHF
TRBV5-5	TRBJ2-7	-	once	TGTGCCAGCAGCCTGGGACTCGACTACGAGCAGTACTTC	CASSLGLDYEQYF